This TCR beta chain was identified in a study of Ad26.COV2.S vaccination and SARS-CoV-2 variants. Study-wide context: Intramuscular Ad26.COV2.S doses were given once or twice, 56 days apart.

V trimming: 0 bases; J trimming: 2 bases; junction bases outside the gene matches: 4. Germline V gene sequence: CDR1 LNHNV, CDR2 YYDKDF (reference sequence). The CDR3 spans 15 residues. Method: immunoSEQ multiplex PCR; TCRdb's copy keeps in-frame clones and lacks some. The sample yields about 680,000 clones, around 89% seen once. Noted treatment: some 20 received Ad26.COV2.S at low or high dose, single or two shots; about 5 received placebo; per-sample allocation not given. Sample collection was performed on day 63 after the first vaccine or placebo injection. Based in Boston, the donor was an adult of 18-55 years. Study outcomes and limitations: The study found similar non-spike TCR breadth in vaccine and placebo recipients.

As for this clone: Antigen specificity is unknown. Within the sample, other DNA sequences also encode this same CDR3.

The sequencing here drew on peripheral blood, taken in a trial of Ad26.COV2.S vaccine versus placebo. The chain carries TRBV15 and TRBJ2-7; TRBD1 aligns across 7 bases. The clonotype originates from a person between 18 and 65 years old who received the Ad26.COV2.S COVID-19 vaccine or a placebo. The CDR3, as DNA: TGTGCCACCAGCAGAGATCCTGGGACAGCCTACGAGCAGTACTTC. It codes for CATSRDPGTAYEQYF.